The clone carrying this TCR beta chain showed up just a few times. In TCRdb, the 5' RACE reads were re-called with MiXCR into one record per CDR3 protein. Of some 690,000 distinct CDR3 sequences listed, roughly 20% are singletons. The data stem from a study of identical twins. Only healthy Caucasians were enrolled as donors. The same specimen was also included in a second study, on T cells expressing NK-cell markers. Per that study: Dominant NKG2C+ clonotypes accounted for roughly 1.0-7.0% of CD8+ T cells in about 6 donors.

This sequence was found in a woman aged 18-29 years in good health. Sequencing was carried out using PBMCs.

The CDR3 protein is CASSLETGGPHDTQYF. DNA of the CDR3: TGTGCCAGCAGCTTAGAAACAGGGGGCCCACACGATACGCAGTATTTT. The V and J genes are TRBV11-2 and TRBJ2-3, with 9 bases fitting TRBD1. Trimming took 0 bases from V and 6 from J; bases not matched to a gene: 7. This CDR3 is built from 16 residues. CDR1 and CDR2 from the germline V gene are SGHAT and FQNNGV.